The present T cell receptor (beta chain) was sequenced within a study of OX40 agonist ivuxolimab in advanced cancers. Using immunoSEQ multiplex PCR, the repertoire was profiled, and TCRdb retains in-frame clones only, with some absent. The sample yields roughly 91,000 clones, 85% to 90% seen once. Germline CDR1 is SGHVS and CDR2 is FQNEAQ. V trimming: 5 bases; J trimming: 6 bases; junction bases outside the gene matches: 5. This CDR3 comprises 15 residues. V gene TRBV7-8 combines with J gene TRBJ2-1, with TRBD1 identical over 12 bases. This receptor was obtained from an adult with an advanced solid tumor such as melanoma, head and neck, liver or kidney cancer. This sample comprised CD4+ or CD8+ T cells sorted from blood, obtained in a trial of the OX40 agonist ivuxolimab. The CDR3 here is CASSQRDRGLNEQFF. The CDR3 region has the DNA TGTGCCAGCAGCCAGCGGGACAGGGGGCTCAATGAGCAGTTCTTC.